Presented here are 15 T cell receptor beta chains from one specimen sequenced in a study of blood T cell repertoires in COVID-19 (dated by TCRdb to the early 2020s). Library generation was performed with the immunoSEQ multiplex PCR assay. Here the immuneACCESS table is served through TCRdb, limited to in-frame sequences with V and J called. Missing clones are a known gap in these copies; in checked studies unresolved V genes cover under half, and the rest lacks a known reason. The sample includes over 150,000 clones, with about nine tenths observed a single time. Approximately 4.1% of the sample is held by the ten biggest clonotypes. The sequenced material came from peripheral blood. The origin of the receptors is a woman aged 60 to 75 who had recovered from COVID-19.

This chain joins TRBV6-5 and TRBJ1-1; possible D gene TRBD1, 6 bases. This CDR3 contains 15 residues. Deletions cut 2 bases from V and 1 base from J, with 11 bases between. The germline V gene encodes CDR1 MNHEY and CDR2 SVGAGI. The CDR3 DNA is TGTGCCAGCAGTTACGGACAGTCCTGGAACACTGAAGCTTTCTTT. Protein: CASSYGQSWNTEAFF.

This clone appeared a few times. The chain is built from TRBV9 and TRBJ2-6; 9 bases are shared with TRBD1. The junction had 8 bases not matched to a gene; V was cut back by 3 bases and J by 1 base. Germline values: CDR1 SGDLS, CDR2 YYNGEE. The CDR3 extends over 18 amino acids. As DNA, the CDR3 is TGTGCCAGCAGCGGATCGGGACAGGGTACTTCTGGGGCCAACGTCCTGACTTTC. It codes for CASSGSGQGTSGANVLTF.

This chain joins TRBV6-2 or TRBV6-3 and TRBJ1-2, with 9 bases aligning to TRBD1. This CDR3 is 14 amino acids long. Trimming removed 6 bases from V and 4 bases from J; junction bases left unmatched: 6. Germline lookup yields CDR1 MNHEY and CDR2 SVGEGT. DNA for the CDR3: TGTGCCAGCAGCTGGAACAGGGGGCCCTATGGCTACACCTTC. It codes for CASSWNRGPYGYTF.

The chain joins TRBV7-2 to TRBJ2-5, with D maybe TRBD1 (6 bases). Germline assignment: CDR1 SGHTA and CDR2 FQGNSA. The V end lost 3 bases, the J end lost 5 bases, and 16 bases lay between the germline ends. The length of the CDR3 is 15 residues. CDR3 in amino acids: CASSLPAGVGETQYF. DNA for the CDR3: TGTGCCAGCAGCTTGCCCGCAGGGGTTGGGGAGACCCAGTACTTC.

This sequence joins TRBV5-8 and TRBJ2-3; maybe TRBD1 (6 bases). The CDR3 consists of 13 residues. The V gene's germline CDR1 is SGHTS and CDR2 YDEGEE. V dropped 1 base and J dropped 4 bases, with 7 bases sitting between them. The CDR3 here is CASSLKGADTQYF. The CDR3 DNA follows: TGTGCCAGCAGCTTGAAGGGGGCAGATACGCAGTATTTT.

This clone was picked up a small number of times. V and J are TRBV10-2 and TRBJ2-1, with 11 bases lining up with TRBD2. The trim removed 7 bases at V and 0 bases at J, leaving 8 bases unmatched. The CDR3 covers 17 residues. Germline values: CDR1 WSHSY, CDR2 SAAADI. The DNA of the CDR3 is TGCGCCAGCACCGTAGCGGGGGGGCTAAGCTCCTACAATGAGCAGTTCTTC. This sequence encodes CASTVAGGLSSYNEQFF.

This clone has a single count. The J gene is TRBJ2-3, the V gene TRBV5-5, with D possibly TRBD1 on 5 matching bases. Germline-derived CDR1 and CDR2 are SGHKS and YYEKEE (reference sequence). The CDR3 contains 15 residues. V was cut by 1 base and J by 0 bases, with 9 bases left in between. The CDR3 here is CASSLLRGSTDTQYF. In DNA form, the CDR3 reads TGTGCCAGCAGCTTGTTAAGGGGTAGCACAGATACGCAGTATTTT.

This chain links TRBV7-9 with TRBJ1-2; TRBD1 matches at 8 bases. The J segment lost 6 bases and the V segment lost 3 bases, leaving 9 bases of the junction unmatched. This CDR3 comprises 15 residues. CDR1 and CDR2 from the germline V gene are SEHNR and FQNEAQ (reference sequence). CDR3 in DNA: TGTGCCAGCAGCTTGATTGGGCAGGGGGCAGATGGCTACACCTTC. Protein: CASSLIGQGADGYTF.

J is TRBJ2-5 and V is TRBV7-2, with 9 bases aligning to TRBD1. Germline CDR1 reads SGHTA; CDR2 reads FQGNSA. The CDR3 has 18 residues. Losses at the gene ends were 5 bases for V and 5 bases for J; bases not matched to a gene: 18. This CDR3 is CASSRNSGTGWGGETQYF. The CDR3 nucleotides are TGTGCCAGCAGCCGTAATTCCGGGACAGGGTGGGGAGGGGAGACCCAGTACTTC.

This rearrangement joins TRBV11-2 to TRBJ1-2; no clear D gene. The CDR3 loop spans 14 amino acids. V lost 2 bases, J lost 6 bases, and 13 bases lay in between. From germline, CDR1 is SGHAT and CDR2 FQNNGV. The CDR3 DNA sequence: TGTGCCAGCAGCTTAAACGACGGGGTACATGGCTACACCTTC. It codes for CASSLNDGVHGYTF. Drawing the rest from reference TRBV11-2 and TRBJ1-2, the complete variable domain is EAGVAQSPRYKIIEKRQSVAFWCNPISGHATLYWYQQILGQGPKLLIQFQNNGVVDDSQLPKDRFSAERLKGVDSTLKIQPAKLEDSAVYLCASSLNDGVHGYTFGSGTRLTVV.

The CDR3 DNA reads TGTGCCAGCAGCCCCTCCTGGCCAGGCACTGAAGCTTTCTTT. Protein: CASSPSWPGTEAFF. The rearrangement joins TRBV3-1 (or the pseudogene TRBV3-2) to TRBJ1-1; D not certain. This CDR3 has 14 amino acids. Germline lookup yields CDR1 LGHDT and CDR2 YNNKEL (reference sequence). Trimming removed 4 bases from V and 4 bases from J, with 13 bases in between.

J is TRBJ2-1 and V is TRBV27; the D gene is possibly TRBD2 (5 bases). V was trimmed by 7 bases and J by 4 bases, leaving 20 bases between them. CDR3 length: 16 amino acids. Germline values: CDR1 MNHEY, CDR2 SMNVEV (reference sequence). The CDR3 loop reads CASIHRASSLYNEQFF. CDR3 nucleotide sequence: TGTGCCAGCATTCATAGGGCTAGCTCCCTTTACAATGAGCAGTTCTTC.

J is TRBJ1-1 and V is TRBV29-1; 7 bases fit TRBD1. Germline CDR1 is SQVTM and CDR2 is ANQGSEA. Unmatched junction bases numbered 7, after V lost 6 bases and J lost 3 bases. The CDR3 contains 13 residues. The CDR3 spells CSVTPTGDTEAFF. The CDR3 nucleotides are TGCAGCGTCACCCCCACAGGGGACACTGAAGCTTTCTTT.

V usage is TRBV11-1 and J usage is TRBJ1-6, with 7 bases identical to TRBD1. Germline assignment: CDR1 SGHAT and CDR2 FQDESV (reference sequence). V dropped 5 bases and J dropped 9; count of bases not matched to a gene: 10. This CDR3 has 15 residues. The CDR3 spells CASSKYTGVGSPLHF. The CDR3 bases are TGTGCCAGCAGCAAGTACACAGGGGTCGGTTCACCCCTCCACTTT.

This chain connects TRBV18 to TRBJ1-1; 9 nucleotides agree with TRBD1. J gave up 5 bases and V 5 bases, and 3 bases lay outside the gene matches. The CDR3 runs 13 residues. In germline, CDR1 is KGHSH, CDR2 LQKENI. The CDR3 region has the DNA TGTGCCAGCTCAAAGACAGGGGGGACTGAAGCTTTCTTT. Protein product: CASSKTGGTEAFF.